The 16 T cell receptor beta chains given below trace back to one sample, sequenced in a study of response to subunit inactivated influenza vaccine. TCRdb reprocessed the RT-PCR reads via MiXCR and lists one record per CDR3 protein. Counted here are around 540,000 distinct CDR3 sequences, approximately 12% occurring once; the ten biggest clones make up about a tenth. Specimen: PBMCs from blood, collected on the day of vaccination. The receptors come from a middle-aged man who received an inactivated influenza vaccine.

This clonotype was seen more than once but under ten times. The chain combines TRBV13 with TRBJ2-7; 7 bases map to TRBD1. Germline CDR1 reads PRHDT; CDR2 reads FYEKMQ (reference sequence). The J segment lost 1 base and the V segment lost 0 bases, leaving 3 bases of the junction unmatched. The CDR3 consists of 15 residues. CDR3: CASSLGPRGSYEQYF. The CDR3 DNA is TGTGCCAGCAGCTTAGGGCCCAGGGGGTCCTACGAGCAGTACTTC.

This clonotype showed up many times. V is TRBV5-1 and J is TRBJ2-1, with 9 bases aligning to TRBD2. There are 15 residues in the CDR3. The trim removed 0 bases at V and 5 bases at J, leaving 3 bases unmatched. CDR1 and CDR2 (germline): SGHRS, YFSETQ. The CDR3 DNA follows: TGCGCCAGCAGCTTGGAGGCGGGAGGGCACAATGAGCAGTTCTTC. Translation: CASSLEAGGHNEQFF.

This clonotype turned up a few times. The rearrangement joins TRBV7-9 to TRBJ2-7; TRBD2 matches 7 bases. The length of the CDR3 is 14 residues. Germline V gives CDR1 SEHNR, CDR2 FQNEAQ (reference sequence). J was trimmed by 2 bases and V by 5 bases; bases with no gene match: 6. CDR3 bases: TGTGCCAGCAGCCCTCGGGGGGTCCCCTACGAGCAGTACTTC. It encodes CASSPRGVPYEQYF.

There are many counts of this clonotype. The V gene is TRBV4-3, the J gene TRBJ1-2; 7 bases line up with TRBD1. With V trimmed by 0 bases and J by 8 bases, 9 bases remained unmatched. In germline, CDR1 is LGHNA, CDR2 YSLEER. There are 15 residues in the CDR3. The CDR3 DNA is TGCGCCAGCAGCCAAGATGGAGACAGGGCGGAGGGCTACACCTTC. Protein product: CASSQDGDRAEGYTF.

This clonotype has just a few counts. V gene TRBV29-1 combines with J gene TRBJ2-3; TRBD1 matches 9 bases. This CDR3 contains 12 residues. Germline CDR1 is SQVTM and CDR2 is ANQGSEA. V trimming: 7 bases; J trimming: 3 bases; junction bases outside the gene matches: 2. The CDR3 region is CSAGQGTDTQYF. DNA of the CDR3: TGCAGCGCCGGACAGGGGACAGATACGCAGTATTTT.

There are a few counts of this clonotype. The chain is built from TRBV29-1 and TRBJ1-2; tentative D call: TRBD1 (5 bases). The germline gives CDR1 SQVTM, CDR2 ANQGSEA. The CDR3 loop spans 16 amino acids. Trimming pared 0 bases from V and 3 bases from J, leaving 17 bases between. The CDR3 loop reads CSVEDSLAGLYYGYTF. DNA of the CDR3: TGCAGCGTTGAAGATTCCCTGGCGGGGCTCTACTATGGCTACACCTTC.

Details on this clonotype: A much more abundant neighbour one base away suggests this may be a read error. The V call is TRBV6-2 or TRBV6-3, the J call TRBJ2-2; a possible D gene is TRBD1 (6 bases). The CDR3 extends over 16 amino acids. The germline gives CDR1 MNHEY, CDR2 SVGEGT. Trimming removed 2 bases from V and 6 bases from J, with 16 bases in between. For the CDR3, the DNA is TGTGCCAGCAGTTACCCCAGGGGTCGAAACGCCGGGGAGCTGTTTTTT. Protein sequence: CASSYPRGRNAGELFF.

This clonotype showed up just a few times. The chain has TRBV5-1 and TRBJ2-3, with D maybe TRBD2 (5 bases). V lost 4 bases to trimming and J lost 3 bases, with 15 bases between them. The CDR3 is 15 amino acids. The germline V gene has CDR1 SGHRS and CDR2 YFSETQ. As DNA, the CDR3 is TGCGCCAGCAGCACTAGAGGGTCTGGGACAGATACGCAGTATTTT. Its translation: CASSTRGSGTDTQYF.

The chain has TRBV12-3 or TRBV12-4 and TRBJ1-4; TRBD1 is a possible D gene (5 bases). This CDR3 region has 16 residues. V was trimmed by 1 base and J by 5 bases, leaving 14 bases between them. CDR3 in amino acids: CASSLVGQGVNEKLFF. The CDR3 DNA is TGTGCCAGCAGTTTAGTGGGGCAGGGCGTAAATGAAAAACTGTTTTTT.

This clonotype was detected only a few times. For the CDR3, the DNA is TGTGCCAGCAGCATGAGGCGGACGGTAGGTGAAGCTTTCTTT. The encoded protein is CASSMRRTVGEAFF. V usage is TRBV14 and J usage is TRBJ1-1; D is unresolved. The CDR3 is 14 amino acids. The V gene's germline CDR1 is SGHDN and CDR2 FVKESK. V was cut by 5 bases and J by 7 bases, with 17 bases left in between.

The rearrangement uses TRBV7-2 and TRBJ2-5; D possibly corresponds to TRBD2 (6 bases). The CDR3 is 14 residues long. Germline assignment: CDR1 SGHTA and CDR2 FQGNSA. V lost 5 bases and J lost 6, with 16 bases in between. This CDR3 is CASSPRRGRQTQYF. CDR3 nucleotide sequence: TGTGCCAGCAGCCCCCGGAGGGGTAGGCAGACCCAGTACTTC.

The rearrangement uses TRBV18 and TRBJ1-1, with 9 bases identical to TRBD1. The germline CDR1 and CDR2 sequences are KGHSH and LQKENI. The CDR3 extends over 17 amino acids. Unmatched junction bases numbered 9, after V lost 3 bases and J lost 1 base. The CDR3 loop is CASSPIMTGGANTEAFF. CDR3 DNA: TGTGCCAGCTCACCGATTATGACAGGGGGAGCGAACACTGAAGCTTTCTTT.

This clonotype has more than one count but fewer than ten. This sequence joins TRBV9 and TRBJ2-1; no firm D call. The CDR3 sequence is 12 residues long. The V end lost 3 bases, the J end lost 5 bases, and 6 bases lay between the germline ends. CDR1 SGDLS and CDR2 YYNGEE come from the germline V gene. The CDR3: CASSGLNNEQFF. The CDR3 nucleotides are TGTGCCAGCAGCGGCTTAAACAATGAGCAGTTCTTC.

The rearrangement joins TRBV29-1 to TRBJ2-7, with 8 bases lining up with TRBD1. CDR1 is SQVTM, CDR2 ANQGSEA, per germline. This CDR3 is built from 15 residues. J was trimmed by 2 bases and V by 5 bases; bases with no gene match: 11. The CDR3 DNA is TGCAGCGTTACAACAGGGGGAACTCAAGCCTACGAGCAGTACTTC. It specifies CSVTTGGTQAYEQYF.

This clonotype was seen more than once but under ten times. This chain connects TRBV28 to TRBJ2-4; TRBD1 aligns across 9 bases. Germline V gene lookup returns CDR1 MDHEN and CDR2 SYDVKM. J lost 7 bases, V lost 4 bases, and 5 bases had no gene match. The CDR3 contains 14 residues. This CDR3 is CASSSRTGVNIQYF. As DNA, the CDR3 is TGTGCCAGCAGTTCCCGGACAGGGGTGAACATTCAGTACTTC.

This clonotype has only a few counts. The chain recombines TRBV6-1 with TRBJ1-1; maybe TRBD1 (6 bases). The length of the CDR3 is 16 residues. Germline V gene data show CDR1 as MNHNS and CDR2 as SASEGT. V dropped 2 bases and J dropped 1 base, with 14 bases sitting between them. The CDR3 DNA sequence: TGTGCCAGCAGTGAATTGGAGGCCAGGGGGAACACTGAAGCTTTCTTT. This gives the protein CASSELEARGNTEAFF.